This T cell receptor delta chain stems from a study of γδ T cells in repeated Plasmodium falciparum infection. Gammadelta T cells were flow-sorted from PBMC into Vgamma9/Vdelta2+ and Vdelta2-negative populations for bulk analysis. Both TRG and TRD chains were sequenced from each sorted sample. TCRdb ran CATT on the multiplex PCR reads. The sample shows over 90,000 delta-chain clones, 0.95% to 1% of them seen only once. This clone has a handful of counts. TCRdb's protein for this DNA is that of a much larger clone and differs from the translation at residue 5, likely a read error; the protein shown is the DNA translation. Trimming cost V 5 bases and J 1 base, with 23 bases left between them. This CDR3 has 18 residues. CDR1 and CDR2 from the germline V gene are TSWWSYY and QGS.

The sample taken for sequencing was gamma-delta T cells from blood. The chain combines TRDV1 with TRDJ1; D unclear. Here the J gene was assigned by germline matching of the DNA, as TCRdb has none. This TCR derives from a pool of human donors (malaria-infected and uninfected, not separated). CDR3 coding DNA: TGTGCTCTTGGGTCCACCTCCGTACATACTTATATCACCGATAAACTCATCTTT. It encodes CALGSTSVHTYITDKLIF.